This TCR beta chain was found in a study of identical twins. Germline lookup yields CDR1 MGHDK and CDR2 SYGVNS. The V gene end was trimmed by 3 bases and the J gene end by 1 base; junction bases not matched to a gene: 4. The CDR3 is 16 residues long. TCRdb ran MiXCR on the 5' RACE reads and lists one entry per CDR3 protein. The data show about 700,000 distinct CDR3 sequences, 8.6% seen once. This clonotype was seen more than once but under ten times. This sample also belongs to another study, concerning yellow fever vaccine responses in identical twins.

The sample was PBMCs. The sequence was obtained from a woman younger than 30 in good health. The V gene is TRBV25-1, the J gene TRBJ2-3; 10 bases align to TRBD2. The CDR3 DNA reads as TGTGCCAGCAGTGAGTTTACTAGCGGGGGCACAGATACGCAGTATTTT. Protein: CASSEFTSGGTDTQYF. The full variable domain, rest sourced from reference TRBV25-1 and TRBJ2-3, is EADIYQTPRYLVIGTGKKITLECSQTMGHDKMYWYQQDPGMELHLIHYSYGVNSTEKGDLSSESTVSRIRTEHFPLTLESARPSHTSQYLCASSEFTSGGTDTQYFGPGTRLTVL.